This T cell receptor (beta chain) was sequenced in a study of beta chain features in type 1 diabetes. Findings of the study overall: For patients, the naive, central memory and Treg TCRB repertoires appeared more alike than for healthy donors. People with Type 1 diabetes carried modestly yet significantly shorter TCRB CDR3s in all four CD4+ subsets.

This clone was observed a handful of times. What it recognizes is unknown. Trimming took 3 bases from V and 1 from J, leaving 10 bases between them. Germline CDR1 reads SGDLS; CDR2 reads YYNGEE. The CDR3 spans 14 residues. Every bit of the isolated RNA underwent reverse transcription, so sequencing read expressed TCRB transcripts. Assay used: immunoSEQ multiplex PCR; TCRdb lists only in-frame clones, some missing. Of around 310,000 clones listed, about 14% were seen once; the top ten hold over 0.014%. Sequencing was performed on naive CD4+ T cells from blood. The sequence was collected from a woman in her late teens or twenties with type 1 diabetes. The chain uses TRBV9 and TRBJ1-1, with D perhaps TRBD1 (6 bases). CDR3 residues: CASSAWTENTEAFF. DNA for the CDR3: TGTGCCAGCAGCGCTTGGACAGAGAACACTGAAGCTTTCTTT.